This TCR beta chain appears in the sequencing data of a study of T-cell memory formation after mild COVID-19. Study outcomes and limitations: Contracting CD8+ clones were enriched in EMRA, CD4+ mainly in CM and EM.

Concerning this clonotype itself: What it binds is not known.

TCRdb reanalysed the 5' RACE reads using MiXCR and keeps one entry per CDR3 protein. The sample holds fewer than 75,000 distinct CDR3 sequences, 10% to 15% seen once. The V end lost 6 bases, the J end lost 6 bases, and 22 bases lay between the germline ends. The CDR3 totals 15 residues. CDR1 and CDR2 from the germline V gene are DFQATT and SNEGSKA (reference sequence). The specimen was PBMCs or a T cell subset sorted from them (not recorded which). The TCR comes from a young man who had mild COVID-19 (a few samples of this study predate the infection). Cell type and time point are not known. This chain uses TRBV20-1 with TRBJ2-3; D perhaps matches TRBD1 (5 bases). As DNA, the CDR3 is TGCAGTGCGAAGGGGCGCCCTGGCTTCAGGGATACGCAGTATTTT. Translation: CSAKGRPGFRDTQYF.